Listed below are T cell receptor beta chains from one sample, sequenced in a study of shared clonotypes between healthy human individuals. The repertoire was sequenced with immunoSEQ multiplex PCR; TCRdb's copy has only in-frame clones and lacks some. The sample holds about 490,000 clones; roughly four fifths are singletons and the top ten take over 10%. What was sequenced was PBMCs. The receptors shown here come from a woman in her 40s in good health. Some clones in this sample may be carry-over from other donors' samples. Each CDR3 is given with its conserved first and last residue. The D gene is left open where the match is weak. Rows give clone size only sometimes, using once, few, many, or a class for an expanded clone.

V: TRBV4-1; D: -; length: 15; J: TRBJ2-6; size: -; DNA: TGCGCCAGCAGCCCCGGAAACTCTGGGGCCAACGTCCTGACTTTC; CDR3: CASSPGNSGANVLTF
V: TRBV6-5; D: -; length: 14; J: TRBJ1-2; size: -; DNA: TGTGCCAGCAGTTACTCCGGACAGAGCTATGGCTACACCTTC; CDR3: CASSYSGQSYGYTF
V: TRBV28; D: -; length: 11; J: TRBJ1-2; size: -; DNA: TGTGCCAGCAACAGGAGCTATGGCTACACCTTC; CDR3: CASNRSYGYTF
V: TRBV2; D: -; length: 14; J: TRBJ1-5; size: -; DNA: TGTGCCAGCACCGGGACGGGGGAAGATCAGCCCCAGCATTTT; CDR3: CASTGTGEDQPQHF
V: TRBV11-2; D: TRBD1; length: 14; J: TRBJ2-1; size: -; DNA: TGTGCCAGCAGCTTAGCCCACAGGGGGAGGGAGCAGTTCTTC; CDR3: CASSLAHRGREQFF
V: TRBV14; D: TRBD1; length: 15; J: TRBJ2-7; size: -; DNA: TGTGCCAGAGTCCAGAGGGACAGGGGATCCTACGAGCAGTACTTC; CDR3: CARVQRDRGSYEQYF
V: TRBV18; D: TRBD1; length: 14; J: TRBJ1-2; size: -; DNA: TGTGCCAGCTCACGGGACAGGGACCTCTATGGCTACACCTTC; CDR3: CASSRDRDLYGYTF
V: TRBV10-1; D: -; length: 18; J: TRBJ2-6; size: -; DNA: TGCGCCAGCAGTGGTTCCGGGACGGCCGGATCTGGGGCCAACGTCCTGACTTTC; CDR3: CASSGSGTAGSGANVLTF
V: TRBV18; D: -; length: 13; J: TRBJ2-4; size: -; DNA: TGTGCCAGCTCACCCACCGTGGTGGCAGCCCAGTACTTC; CDR3: CASSPTVVAAQYF
V: TRBV15; D: -; length: 12; J: TRBJ1-2; size: -; DNA: TGTGCCACCAGCAGAGATTCGGGTGGCTACACCTTC; CDR3: CATSRDSGGYTF
V: TRBV27; D: TRBD1; length: 20; J: TRBJ1-5; size: -; DNA: TGTGCCAGCAGTATCCGCTCCTCCGGGACAGGGGTCTTGGGCAATCAGCCCCAGCATTTT; CDR3: CASSIRSSGTGVLGNQPQHF
V: TRBV5-5; D: -; length: 15; J: TRBJ1-2; size: few; DNA: TGTGCCAGCAGCCACGGGGGGCTCGGGAAATATGGCTACACCTTC; CDR3: CASSHGGLGKYGYTF
V: TRBV6-6; D: TRBD1; length: 14; J: TRBJ1-5; size: -; DNA: TGTGCCAGCAGTTACGGGGACAGGGATCAGCCCCAGCATTTT; CDR3: CASSYGDRDQPQHF
V: TRBV5-6; D: TRBD2; length: 15; J: TRBJ2-7; size: once; DNA: TGTGCCAGCAGCTTGAGACTAGCATCTACCTACGAGCAGTACTTC; CDR3: CASSLRLASTYEQYF
V: TRBV6-6; D: -; length: 16; J: TRBJ1-5; size: -; DNA: TGTGCCAGCAGTTACTCTGTAGGTTCGAGCAATCAGCCCCAGCATTTT; CDR3: CASSYSVGSSNQPQHF
V: TRBV10-3; D: -; length: 16; J: TRBJ1-5; size: -; DNA: TGTGCCATCAGTGAAATGGAGCAAGGAGGCAATCAGCCCCAGCATTTT; CDR3: CAISEMEQGGNQPQHF
V: TRBV7-3; D: -; length: 16; J: TRBJ2-3; size: -; DNA: TGTGCCAGCAGCTTAAAAGGGGGATGGGGTACAGATACGCAGTATTTT; CDR3: CASSLKGGWGTDTQYF